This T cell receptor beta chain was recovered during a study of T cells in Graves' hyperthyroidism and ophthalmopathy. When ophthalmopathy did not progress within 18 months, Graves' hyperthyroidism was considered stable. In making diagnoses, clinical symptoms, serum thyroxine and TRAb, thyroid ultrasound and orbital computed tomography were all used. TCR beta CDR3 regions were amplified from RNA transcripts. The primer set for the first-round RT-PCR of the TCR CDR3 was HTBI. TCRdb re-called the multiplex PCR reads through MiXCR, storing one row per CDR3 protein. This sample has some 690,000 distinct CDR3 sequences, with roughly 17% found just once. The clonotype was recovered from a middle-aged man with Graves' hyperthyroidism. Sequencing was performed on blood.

Written as DNA, the CDR3 is TGTGCCAGCAGAACTCCAGGGACTGGCGGGGATAATACGCAGTATTTT. This translates into CASRTPGTGGDNTQYF. This rearrangement joins TRBV28 to TRBJ2-3, with TRBD2 as a possible D gene (6 bases). The CDR3 has 16 amino acids. Germline CDR1 is MDHEN and CDR2 is SYDVKM. Trimming stripped 6 bases from V and 7 bases from J, with 23 bases between.